The TCR beta chain under discussion was sequenced for a study of spatial heterogeneity in lung cancer. Study-level information: The study observed each unique TCR and UMI combination more than ten times on average in raw reads.

The CDR3 has 15 amino acids. V was clipped by 6 bases and J by 2 bases, with 13 bases between them. The germline V gene encodes CDR1 MDHEN and CDR2 SYDVKM. Time point described: sample taken at primary tumor resection. Unsorted tumor, nontumor lung tissue or cryopreserved PBMC supplied the whole RNA. Untreated early-stage non-small cell lung cancer patients, 70 to 85 in total, were the donors. Each molecule of TCR cDNA was tagged with one unique molecular identifier. Each CDR3 protein gets one entry after TCRdb re-called the 5' RACE reads with MiXCR. The data hold approximately 44,000 distinct CDR3 sequences, with over 9.5% observed a single time.

The sequence derives from a female donor with early-stage non-small cell lung cancer. This chain uses TRBV28 with TRBJ2-2; D not resolved. The sequencing here drew on PBMCs, taken at surgery. CDR3 residues: CASSHPVRNTGELFF. The CDR3 DNA follows: TGTGCCAGCAGCCATCCCGTCAGAAACACCGGGGAGCTGTTTTTT.